These 11 T cell receptor beta chains share one sample of origin, sequenced in a study of T cell responses to AZD1222 COVID-19 vaccine. Method: immunoSEQ multiplex PCR; TCRdb's copy keeps in-frame clones and lacks some. There are some 150,000 clones in the sample; around 94% occur only once, and over 0.95% lies in the top ten. The starting material was peripheral blood, obtained on day 0 of AZD1222 vaccination. The receptors were sampled from an adult in good health.

This clone was picked up one time. The rearrangement uses TRBV11-1 and TRBJ2-5; 9 nucleotides align to TRBD2. The CDR3 totals 14 residues. After removal of 5 bases from V and 5 bases from J, the junction contained 6 bases not matched to a gene. Germline lookup yields CDR1 SGHAT and CDR2 FQDESV (reference sequence). The CDR3 DNA reads TGTGCCAGCAGCCCCCTAGCGGGATGGGAGACCCAGTACTTC. Translated: CASSPLAGWETQYF.

This chain links TRBV10-3 with TRBJ1-4; D is uncertain. Germline V gene data show CDR1 as ENHRY and CDR2 as SYGVKD. The V end was cut by 0 bases, the J end by 0 bases, with 8 bases between. CDR3 size: 16 residues. The CDR3 region is CAISESQTTTNEKLFF. The CDR3 DNA sequence: TGTGCCATCAGTGAGTCTCAGACTACAACTAATGAAAAACTGTTTTTT.

This chain links TRBV6-4 with TRBJ1-6; D not resolved. The CDR3 spans 16 residues. Trimming took off 0 bases at V and 0 bases at J, with 6 bases between the two ends. Germline CDR1 reads MRHNA; CDR2 reads SNTAGT. This CDR3 is CASSDSGNSYNSPLHF. The CDR3, as DNA: TGTGCCAGCAGTGACTCCGGGAACTCCTATAATTCACCCCTCCACTTT.

V is TRBV11-1 and J is TRBJ2-7; D is possibly TRBD2 (5 bases). CDR1 SGHAT and CDR2 FQDESV come from the germline V gene (reference sequence). V lost 3 bases, J lost 4 bases, and 13 bases lay in between. The CDR3 runs to 14 residues. The CDR3 coding sequence is TGTGCCAGCAGCTTTGAAAGCGGCTCGTACGAGCAGTACGTC. It codes for CASSFESGSYEQYV.

This clone has just a few counts. The CDR3 DNA sequence: TGTGCCAGCAGTGAAAGCCAAGGGGGTGCAGAGACCCAGTACTTC. This gives the protein CASSESQGGAETQYF. The rearrangement links TRBV6-1 to TRBJ2-5, with D tentatively TRBD1 (6 bases). CDR3 length: 15 residues. Germline-derived CDR1 and CDR2 are MNHNS and SASEGT. Trimming removed 2 bases from V and 4 bases from J, with 14 bases in between.

The chain couples TRBV7-2 to TRBJ2-2; a possible D gene is TRBD2 (5 bases). This CDR3 region has 14 residues. With 3 bases removed from V and 6 bases from J, the gap between germline ends came to 11 bases. Germline V gene data show CDR1 as SGHTA and CDR2 as FQGNSA. CDR3 nucleotides: TGTGCCAGCAGCTTGCGGGTCCCCTCCGGGGAGCTGTTTTTT. As protein: CASSLRVPSGELFF.

The chain uses TRBV4-1 and TRBJ1-1, with unresolved D. CDR1 and CDR2 (germline): MGHRA, YSYEKL. The CDR3 is 13 residues long. V was clipped by 8 bases and J by 6 bases, with 16 bases between them. The CDR3 sequence is CASSGSEDPEAFF. For the CDR3, the DNA is TGCGCCAGCTCCGGGTCGGAGGATCCTGAAGCTTTCTTT.

For the CDR3, the DNA is TGCGCCAGCAGCTTGGAGGGACTGAGTGGCAATCAGCCCCAGCATTTT. It is translated as CASSLEGLSGNQPQHF. The V gene is TRBV5-1, the J gene TRBJ1-5; D may be TRBD1 (5 bases). Per germline, CDR1 SGHRS and CDR2 YFSETQ. The CDR3 sequence is 16 residues long. The germline V and J ends were trimmed by 0 bases and 2 bases, with 12 bases remaining between them.

The chain is built from TRBV10-3 and TRBJ2-7; no reliable D call. V was shortened by 0 bases and J by 6 bases, with 9 bases between the two germline ends. Germline V gene sequence: CDR1 ENHRY, CDR2 SYGVKD. The CDR3 spans 13 residues. The DNA for the CDR3 is TGTGCCATCAGTGAGTCTAGATCGGGCGAGCAGTACGTC. Amino acid sequence: CAISESRSGEQYV.

The chain recombines TRBV5-4 with TRBJ2-7; no clear D. V was cut by 0 bases and J by 2 bases, with 9 bases left in between. The CDR3 is made up of 14 amino acids. Germline V gene data show CDR1 as SGHNT and CDR2 as YYREEE (reference sequence). CDR3 region: CASSLVGFPYEQYV. CDR3 nucleotides: TGTGCCAGCAGCTTGGTCGGGTTTCCCTACGAGCAGTACGTC.

This rearrangement joins TRBV6-4 to TRBJ2-1; either TRBD1 or TRBD2 may supply D (5 bases each). Germline V gene sequence: CDR1 MRHNA, CDR2 SNTAGT. The germline V and J ends were trimmed by 4 bases and 5 bases, with 9 bases remaining between them. The CDR3 runs 13 residues. The CDR3 DNA is TGTGCCAGCAGTGTAGGGACCCACAATGAGCAGTTCTTC. It codes for CASSVGTHNEQFF.